These 18 T cell receptor beta chains were all obtained from the same sample, sequenced in a study of T cells in Graves' hyperthyroidism and ophthalmopathy. The investigators amplified TCR beta CDR3 regions from RNA transcripts. With the HTBI primer set, the TCR CDR3 went through a first round of RT-PCR. TCRdb reanalysed the multiplex PCR reads using MiXCR and keeps one entry per CDR3 protein. The sample shows approximately 490,000 distinct CDR3 sequences, 20% to 25% of them seen only once. Sample: blood. These receptor sequences come from a woman between 65 and 79 years old with Graves' ophthalmopathy.

This clonotype was recorded many times. The chain combines TRBV6-1 with TRBJ2-7; 8 positions agree with TRBD1. This CDR3 region has 14 residues. J gave up 6 bases and V 6 bases, and 10 bases lay outside the gene matches. Per the germline V gene, CDR1 is MNHNS and CDR2 is SASEGT. CDR3 amino acids: CASRPTGGSVEQYF. Here the CDR3 DNA reads TGTGCCAGCAGACCAACAGGGGGGAGCGTCGAGCAGTACTTC.

This chain connects TRBV20-1 to TRBJ2-7, with TRBD2 identical over 10 bases. Per the germline V gene, CDR1 is DFQATT and CDR2 is SNEGSKA (reference sequence). The CDR3 contains 13 residues. V trimming: 2 bases; J trimming: 3 bases; junction bases outside the gene matches: 1. CDR3 bases: TGCAGTGCTAGACTAGCGGGAGTCTACGAGCAGTACTTC. The encoded protein is CSARLAGVYEQYF.

A few counts support this clonotype. The V and J genes are TRBV3-1 and TRBJ1-4; 7 nucleotides match TRBD1. The V gene's germline CDR1 is LGHDT and CDR2 YNNKEL (reference sequence). Losses at the gene ends were 6 bases for V and 7 bases for J; bases not matched to a gene: 11. The CDR3 is 15 residues long. The CDR3 DNA follows: TGTGCCAGCAGTCTAAGACAGGGAGGTGGTGAAAAACTGTTTTTT. As protein: CASSLRQGGGEKLFF.

This clonotype turned up a few times. The chain combines TRBV15 with TRBJ1-1; D is possibly TRBD1 (5 bases). CDR3 length: 14 amino acids. Germline V gives CDR1 LNHNV, CDR2 YYDKDF (reference sequence). V was shortened by 4 bases and J by 1 base, with 10 bases between the two germline ends. CDR3 bases: TGTGCCACCAGCACAGCAGGGTCGAACACTGAAGCTTTCTTT. This sequence encodes CATSTAGSNTEAFF.

This clonotype was observed a handful of times. A read error may produce the germline difference seen at one junction end. CDR3 sequence: CASSPAALSYNKQFF. The CDR3 nucleotides read TGTGCCAGCAGCCCTGCCGCGCTCTCCTACAATAAGCAGTTCTTC. This chain connects TRBV7-2 to TRBJ2-1; D call uncertain. The CDR3 runs 15 residues. Per the germline V gene, CDR1 is SGHTA and CDR2 is FQGNSA.

This clonotype was recorded a few times. The genes are TRBV3-1 and TRBJ2-7, with D unclear. Per the germline V gene, CDR1 is LGHDT and CDR2 is YNNKEL (reference sequence). V was pared by 2 bases and J by 7 bases, with 9 bases between. This CDR3 region has 12 residues. DNA for the CDR3: TGTGCCAGCAGCCAAAATCTCTGGGAGCAGTACTTC. It translates to CASSQNLWEQYF.

This clonotype has a handful of counts. The junction shows a germline mismatch at one end, possibly a read error. The gene calls are TRBV19 and TRBJ2-2; 11 bases are shared with TRBD1. Germline CDR1 reads LNHDA; CDR2 reads SQIVND (reference sequence). This CDR3 contains 17 residues. The CDR3 DNA reads as TGTACCAGTAGCCACGGACAGGGGGCCCCGAACACCGGGGAGCTGTTTTTT. This encodes CTSSHGQGAPNTGELFF.

Comments on this clonotype: This sequence may be a read error, since a much larger clone differs from it by one base. It is likely a read error, because the conserved phenylalanine at the end of the CDR3 is missing. J is TRBJ2-7 and V is TRBV7-2, with TRBD1 matching 9 bases. The V and J ends lost 5 bases and 7 bases, in that order; junction bases with no gene match: 9. The CDR3 spans 14 residues. Germline V lookup: CDR1 SGHTA, CDR2 FQGNSA. In DNA form, the CDR3 reads TGTGCCAGCAGCCTAAACAGGGGGCCGGGGGAGCAGTACCTC. As protein: CASSLNRGPGEQYL.

This clonotype came up a few times. This rearrangement joins TRBV27 to TRBJ2-1, with 9 positions matching TRBD2. This CDR3 has 13 residues. The trim removed 7 bases at V and 9 bases at J, leaving 7 bases unmatched. Germline CDR1 is MNHEY and CDR2 is SMNVEV (reference sequence). In DNA, the CDR3 is TGTGCCAGCAAAACATTAGCGGGGGTTGAGCAGTTCTTC. It is translated as CASKTLAGVEQFF.

The gene calls are TRBV6-4 and TRBJ1-5, with a weak D call TRBD1 (6 bases). The germline V gene has CDR1 MRHNA and CDR2 SNTAGT. The CDR3 consists of 17 residues. Trimming shortened V by 3 bases and J by 0 bases, and 15 bases separated the two germline ends. CDR3 DNA: TGTGCCAGCAGTGATTCTCCTTGGGACAATAGCAATCAGCCCCAGCATTTT. Protein sequence: CASSDSPWDNSNQPQHF.

V and J are TRBV20-1 and TRBJ1-2, with 8 bases aligning to TRBD1. CDR3 length: 13 amino acids. In germline, CDR1 is DFQATT, CDR2 SNEGSKA (reference sequence). The V segment lost 5 bases and the J segment 6 bases; nucleotides outside the gene matches: 8. CDR3 nucleotides: TGCAGTGCTTTAAGACAGGGGAGCAATGGCTACACCTTC. Amino acid sequence: CSALRQGSNGYTF.

V and J are TRBV25-1 and TRBJ1-2; D is unresolved. V lost 5 bases to trimming and J lost 2 bases, with 9 bases between them. CDR1 is MGHDK and CDR2 is SYGVNS in the germline V gene. The CDR3 length is 13 residues. CDR3 amino acids: CASSQKVNYGYTF. The CDR3 nucleotides are TGTGCCAGCAGTCAAAAAGTCAACTATGGCTACACCTTC.

This clonotype was recorded only once. The chain recombines TRBV5-6 with TRBJ2-1; 9 bases are shared with TRBD2. Germline V lookup: CDR1 SGHDT, CDR2 YYEEEE. J lost 14 bases, V lost 0 bases, and 12 bases had no gene match. This CDR3 spans 15 amino acids. CDR3 residues: CASSLDFGTSPIEFF. CDR3 nucleotide sequence: TGTGCCAGCAGCTTGGATTTTGGGACTAGCCCTATCGAGTTCTTC.

The genes are TRBV3-1 and TRBJ1-1; D gene uncertain. Deletions cut 1 base from V and 7 bases from J, with 13 bases between. CDR3 length equals 14 residues. Germline lookup yields CDR1 LGHDT and CDR2 YNNKEL (reference sequence). CDR3 protein: CASSQGHSHGEAFF. The CDR3 nucleotides are TGTGCCAGCAGCCAAGGACATTCACATGGTGAAGCTTTCTTT.

CDR3 DNA sequence: TGTGCCAGCAGAGGGGGAGGGACCTACGAGCAGTACTTC. Translating it yields CASRGGGTYEQYF. The V and J genes are TRBV6-1 and TRBJ2-7, with D possibly TRBD2 on 7 matching bases. Germline loops: CDR1 MNHNS, CDR2 SASEGT. This CDR3 is 13 amino acids long. V shed 6 bases and J shed 2 bases, with 11 bases lying between them.

At least ten counts were recorded for this clonotype. V is TRBV28 and J is TRBJ2-6, with 12 bases fitting TRBD1. Germline loops: CDR1 MDHEN, CDR2 SYDVKM. Unmatched junction bases numbered 5, after V lost 5 bases and J lost 0 bases. The CDR3 sequence is 18 residues long. This CDR3 is CASSPRGQGASGANVLTF. The DNA of the CDR3 is TGTGCCAGCAGTCCTCGGGGACAGGGGGCCTCTGGGGCCAACGTCCTGACTTTC.

This clonotype came up many times. V usage is TRBV7-3 and J usage is TRBJ2-1, with D perhaps given as TRBD1 or TRBD2 (5 bases each). There are 17 residues in the CDR3. Trimming left V 1 base short and J 3 bases short, with 16 bases between. Germline loops: CDR1 SGHTA, CDR2 FQGTGA. This CDR3 is CASSLNPRGLVYNEQFF. CDR3 sequence (DNA): TGTGCCAGCAGCTTAAACCCGAGGGGCTTGGTCTACAATGAGCAGTTCTTC. Full variable domain (missing parts from reference TRBV7-3 and TRBJ2-1): GAGVSQTPSNKVTEKGKYVELRCDPISGHTALYWYRQSLGQGPEFLIYFQGTGAADDSGLPNDRFFAVRPEGSVSTLKIQRTERGDSAVYLCASSLNPRGLVYNEQFFGPGTRLTVL.

The sample holds a few counts of this clonotype. The chain is built from TRBV12-5 and TRBJ1-5; 11 bases match TRBD1. The CDR3 totals 15 residues. CDR1 is LGHNT, CDR2 FRNRAP, per germline. J gave up 3 bases and V 5 bases, and 3 bases lay outside the gene matches. The CDR3 DNA reads as TGTGCTAGTGGTACGGACAGGGGGCTCAATCAGCCCCAGCATTTT. Protein sequence: CASGTDRGLNQPQHF.